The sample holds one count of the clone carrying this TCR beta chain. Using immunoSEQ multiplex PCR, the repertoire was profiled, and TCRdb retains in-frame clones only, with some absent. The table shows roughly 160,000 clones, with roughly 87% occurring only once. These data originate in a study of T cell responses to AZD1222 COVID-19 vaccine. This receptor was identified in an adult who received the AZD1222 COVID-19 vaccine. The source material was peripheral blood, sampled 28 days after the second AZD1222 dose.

The CDR3 coding sequence is TGTGCCAGCAGCCCCATGGGCATTGCCTACAATGAGCAGTTCTTC. This codes for CASSPMGIAYNEQFF. V and J are TRBV7-8 and TRBJ2-1; D call uncertain. This CDR3 spans 15 amino acids. V lost 5 bases, J lost 2 bases, and 13 bases lay in between. The germline gives CDR1 SGHVS, CDR2 FQNEAQ.